The 27 T cell receptor beta chains below come from one sample, sequenced in a study of CD8+ T cells in alopecia areata. RNA extraction and reverse transcription yielded cDNA as sequencing template. Data came from immunoSEQ multiplex PCR; TCRdb stores just in-frame clones and leaves some out. The data contain roughly 200,000 clones, about 56% of them seen just once; the ten biggest clones take up around 5.1%. Sequencing was carried out using CD8+ T cells sorted from blood. These receptors all stem from a human donor in good health.

The rearrangement joins TRBV29-1 to TRBJ2-1, with TRBD1 matching over 7 bases. V lost 7 bases, J lost 6 bases, and 9 bases stayed unmatched. This CDR3 is 13 amino acids long. From germline, CDR1 is SQVTM and CDR2 ANQGSEA. The CDR3 spells CSAEGALGNEQFF. The CDR3 DNA reads TGCAGCGCAGAGGGGGCTCTTGGCAATGAGCAGTTCTTC.

This chain joins TRBV15 and TRBJ1-1, with D tentatively TRBD1 (5 bases). Looked up from germline, CDR1 is LNHNV and CDR2 is YYDKDF (reference sequence). This CDR3 has 13 amino acids. V was cut by 9 bases and J by 2 bases, with 13 bases left in between. CDR3 in amino acids: CATAKRDNTEAFF. The CDR3 region has the DNA TGTGCCACGGCAAAGCGGGACAACACTGAAGCTTTCTTT.

The chain carries TRBV7-1 and TRBJ2-5, with TRBD2 matching 7 bases. TRBV7-1 qualifies as an ORF whose function is uncertain. This CDR3 comprises 15 residues. V lost 4 bases to trimming and J lost 5 bases; unmatched junction nucleotides: 10. CDR3 sequence reads: CASSLGTSAMETQYF. The CDR3 DNA follows: TGTGCCAGCAGCTTAGGAACTAGCGCAATGGAGACCCAGTACTTC.

This clone was picked up a small number of times. V gene TRBV27 combines with J gene TRBJ2-3, with D uncertain. The V end was cut by 6 bases, the J end by 2 bases, with 9 bases between. Looked up from germline, CDR1 is MNHEY and CDR2 is SMNVEV (reference sequence). The CDR3 totals 13 residues. CDR3 in amino acids: CASSASYTDTQYF. The CDR3 DNA follows: TGTGCCAGCAGCGCGAGTTACACAGATACGCAGTATTTT.

This clone appeared many times. The genes are TRBV7-9 and TRBJ1-1, with D tentatively TRBD1 (5 bases). This CDR3 comprises 14 residues. The germline gives CDR1 SEHNR, CDR2 FQNEAQ (reference sequence). The V and J ends lost 2 bases and 1 base respectively, with 8 bases between them. The CDR3 here is CASSLLQGNTEAFF. CDR3 DNA sequence: TGTGCCAGCAGCTTACTTCAGGGGAACACTGAAGCTTTCTTT.

V gene TRBV5-1 combines with J gene TRBJ2-5; D gene uncertain. The V gene's germline CDR1 is SGHRS and CDR2 YFSETQ. Trimming cost V 0 bases and J 1 base, with 10 bases left between them. There are 15 residues in the CDR3. CDR3 in DNA: TGCGCCAGCAGCTTGGGCGGTCAGGCCCAAGAGACCCAGTACTTC. Translation: CASSLGGQAQETQYF.

Points on this clone: This same CDR3 is encoded by further DNA sequences in the sample. The chain carries TRBV5-6 and TRBJ2-1; D remains ambiguous. This CDR3 region has 12 residues. Trimming stripped 0 bases from V and 7 bases from J, with 5 bases between. Germline V gene sequence: CDR1 SGHDT, CDR2 YYEEEE. CDR3 loop: CASSLGGNEQFF. In nucleotides, the CDR3 is TGTGCCAGCAGCTTGGGAGGTAATGAGCAGTTCTTC.

V gene TRBV15 combines with J gene TRBJ2-5, with 8 bases aligning to TRBD2. Germline loops: CDR1 LNHNV, CDR2 YYDKDF (reference sequence). This CDR3 comprises 17 residues. The V gene end was trimmed by 3 bases and the J gene end by 7 bases; junction bases not matched to a gene: 16. CDR3 sequence: CATSRELAGGTTGTQYF. Here the CDR3 DNA reads TGTGCCACCAGCAGGGAGCTTGCGGGGGGAACGACCGGGACCCAGTACTTC.

This sequence joins TRBV27 and TRBJ1-1; tentative D call: TRBD1 (6 bases). The CDR3 sequence is 14 residues long. V lost 5 bases to trimming and J lost 2 bases, with 12 bases between them. CDR1 MNHEY and CDR2 SMNVEV come from the germline V gene (reference sequence). This CDR3 reads CASSQGGVNTEAFF. Here the CDR3 DNA reads TGTGCCAGCAGTCAAGGGGGGGTTAACACTGAAGCTTTCTTT.

The chain recombines TRBV27 with TRBJ2-7; no definite D call. V lost 8 bases and J 0 bases, leaving 8 bases between the germline ends. The CDR3 spans 12 residues. From germline, CDR1 is MNHEY and CDR2 SMNVEV (reference sequence). The chain's CDR3 is CASGPSSYEQYF. The CDR3 DNA follows: TGTGCCAGCGGCCCTAGCTCCTACGAGCAGTACTTC.

The gene calls are TRBV7-6 and TRBJ2-7; 9 positions agree with TRBD1. This CDR3 region has 14 residues. V shed 6 bases, J shed 6 bases, and the junction held 9 bases outside the gene matches. Germline CDR1 is SGHVS and CDR2 is FNYEAQ. DNA for the CDR3: TGTGCCAGCAGTCCCGGGACAGGGTTTCGCGAGCAGTACTTC. This translates into CASSPGTGFREQYF.

The chain joins TRBV6-6 to TRBJ1-4; D not certain. Germline V gene data show CDR1 as MNHNY and CDR2 as SVGAGI (reference sequence). The CDR3 spans 12 residues. V was pared by 6 bases and J by 2 bases, with 4 bases between. The CDR3 is CASRMTNEKLFF. In DNA, the CDR3 is TGTGCCAGCAGGATGACTAATGAAAAACTGTTTTTT.

The rearrangement uses TRBV6-5 and TRBJ1-1, with D uncertain. The CDR3 sequence is 14 residues long. CDR1 and CDR2 (germline): MNHEY, SVGAGI. Deletions cut 2 bases from V and 5 bases from J, with 12 bases between. CDR3 sequence (DNA): TGTGCCAGCAGTTACGACGACGGGTGGACTGAAGCTTTCTTT. It yields the protein CASSYDDGWTEAFF.

The chain has TRBV29-1 and TRBJ2-7; weak D call: TRBD2 (7 bases). This CDR3 comprises 14 residues. With 3 bases removed from V and 5 bases from J, the gap between germline ends came to 17 bases. The germline V gene has CDR1 SQVTM and CDR2 ANQGSEA. The chain's CDR3 is CSVDRGGPRNEQYF. The CDR3 DNA sequence: TGCAGCGTTGATAGGGGGGGGCCTAGAAACGAGCAGTACTTC.

This chain joins TRBV6-4 and TRBJ2-1, with 11 positions matching TRBD2. In germline, CDR1 is MRHNA, CDR2 SNTAGT. J lost 8 bases, V lost 0 bases, and 9 bases had no gene match. The CDR3 sequence is 17 residues long. The CDR3 nucleotides read TGTGCCAGCAGTGACTCAGAACTAGCGGGGGCGGGAGATGAGCAGTTCTTC. Residues: CASSDSELAGAGDEQFF.

This clone was observed a few times. V gene TRBV6-6 combines with J gene TRBJ1-4; no definite D call. The CDR3 consists of 14 residues. Trimming pared 4 bases from V and 3 bases from J, leaving 9 bases between. CDR1 and CDR2 from the germline V gene are MNHNY and SVGAGI (reference sequence). The CDR3: CASSSAGPNEKLFF. The DNA of the CDR3 is TGTGCCAGCAGTTCGGCAGGACCTAATGAAAAACTGTTTTTT.

V and J are TRBV7-9 and TRBJ1-2; D not resolved. Germline V gene lookup returns CDR1 SEHNR and CDR2 FQNEAQ (reference sequence). V lost 5 bases, J lost 3 bases, and 13 bases lay in between. The CDR3 contains 14 residues. CDR3 sequence reads: CASSGRTAHYGYTF. CDR3 nucleotides: TGTGCCAGCAGCGGAAGGACGGCTCACTATGGCTACACCTTC.

This sequence joins TRBV4-1 and TRBJ1-2, with a weak D call TRBD1 (6 bases). The V end lost 3 bases, the J end lost 4 bases, and 15 bases lay between the germline ends. The CDR3 sequence is 15 residues long. Germline V lookup: CDR1 MGHRA, CDR2 YSYEKL. The CDR3 sequence is CASSHPEGGLYGYTF. The CDR3 coding sequence is TGCGCCAGCAGCCACCCCGAGGGGGGGCTCTATGGCTACACCTTC.

This clone was seen a few times. V is TRBV5-6 and J is TRBJ2-7, with D possibly being TRBD1 (5 bases). This CDR3 has 13 residues. Germline CDR1 reads SGHDT; CDR2 reads YYEEEE. V was trimmed by 4 bases and J by 6 bases, leaving 14 bases between them. The CDR3, as DNA: TGTGCCAGCAGCGTGACAGTGGGTAGCGAGCAGTACTTC. This gives the protein CASSVTVGSEQYF.

The J gene is TRBJ2-1, the V gene TRBV28, with D tentatively TRBD1 or TRBD2 (5 bases each). CDR3 length equals 17 residues. Trimming removed 4 bases from V and 9 bases from J, with 25 bases in between. Germline-derived CDR1 and CDR2 are MDHEN and SYDVKM. The DNA of the CDR3 is TGTGCCAGCAGTTACACGACTTCCGGGACCAAAAGGGGTGAGCAGTTCTTC. Residues: CASSYTTSGTKRGEQFF.

The chain has TRBV9 and TRBJ2-1, with 7 bases aligning to TRBD1. CDR3 size: 15 residues. The germline V gene has CDR1 SGDLS and CDR2 YYNGEE. V lost 2 bases and J lost 5; bases outside the gene matches: 7. CDR3 coding DNA: TGTGCCAGCAGCGTTTGGAACAGGGGTGACAATGAGCAGTTCTTC. This gives the protein CASSVWNRGDNEQFF.

This clone was counted ten times or more. This chain joins TRBV6-5 and TRBJ2-1, with 13 bases identical to TRBD2. The CDR3 is 15 residues long. Germline CDR1 and CDR2: MNHEY and SVGAGI. The junction had 2 bases not matched to a gene; V was cut back by 5 bases and J by 4 bases. CDR3 sequence reads: CASSLTSGGYNEQFF. Written as DNA, the CDR3 is TGTGCCAGCAGTCTGACTAGCGGGGGGTACAATGAGCAGTTCTTC.

The rearrangement links TRBV15 to TRBJ2-2; 7 bases align to TRBD2. Germline V CDR1 and CDR2: LNHNV, YYDKDF (reference sequence). V shed 3 bases and J 11 bases; nucleotides not matched to a gene: 12. The CDR3 sequence is 15 residues long. The DNA for the CDR3 is TGTGCCACCAGCAGTCGGGAGCGGGGATGGGGAGAGCTGTTTTTT. Residues: CATSSRERGWGELFF. Supplemented by reference TRBV15 and TRBJ2-2, the full variable domain reads DAMVIQNPRYQVTQFGKPVTLSCSQTLNHNVMYWYQQKSSQAPKLLFHYYDKDFNNEADTPDNFQSRRPNTSFCFLDIRSPGLGDTAMYLCATSSRERGWGELFFGEGSRLTVL.

The chain employs TRBV7-9 and TRBJ2-1; D ambiguous. This CDR3 has 11 amino acids. V was clipped by 5 bases and J by 10 bases, with 9 bases between them. Per the germline V gene, CDR1 is SEHNR and CDR2 is FQNEAQ (reference sequence). CDR3 sequence: CASSKEQEQFF. The CDR3 DNA sequence: TGTGCCAGCAGCAAGGAGCAGGAGCAGTTCTTC.

The rearrangement uses TRBV6-1 and TRBJ1-1, with D unresolved. Trimming stripped 2 bases from V and 3 bases from J, with 13 bases between. The CDR3 runs to 15 residues. Germline CDR1 and CDR2: MNHNS and SASEGT. CDR3 sequence (DNA): TGTGCCAGCAGTGAACAGGCGGGATGGGACACTGAAGCTTTCTTT. Encoded protein: CASSEQAGWDTEAFF.

J is TRBJ1-2 and V is TRBV13; D remains unclear. The germline gives CDR1 PRHDT, CDR2 FYEKMQ (reference sequence). V was shortened by 1 base and J by 0 bases, with 6 bases between the two germline ends. The CDR3 sequence is 14 residues long. CDR3: CASSLVAANYGYTF. CDR3 DNA: TGTGCCAGCAGCTTAGTCGCGGCTAACTATGGCTACACCTTC.

This chain links TRBV6-5 with TRBJ2-7; D assignment may be TRBD1 or TRBD2 (5 bases each). Germline lookup yields CDR1 MNHEY and CDR2 SVGAGI. V shed 2 bases and J shed 6 bases, with 11 bases lying between them. This CDR3 is built from 13 residues. CDR3 in amino acids: CASSYNSGGEQYF. Here the CDR3 DNA reads TGTGCCAGCAGTTACAACTCTGGGGGCGAGCAGTACTTC.